What follows are 15 T cell receptor beta chains derived from one specimen sequenced in a study of graft-versus-host responses after intestinal transplantation. Sequencing used immunoSEQ multiplex PCR; TCRdb keeps in-frame clones, though not all of them. The repertoire holds 90,000 to 95,000 clones, with 91% as singletons. These receptors have no known antigen. The starting material was unstimulated CD8+ T cells sorted from spleen or lymph node cells, obtained before intestinal transplant. These receptors came from a human donor who received an intestinal transplant.

The rearrangement joins TRBV7-9 to TRBJ2-3, with 9 nucleotides matching TRBD1. J lost 2 bases, V lost 5 bases, and 11 bases had no gene match. The CDR3 runs to 17 residues. Germline-derived CDR1 and CDR2 are SEHNR and FQNEAQ (reference sequence). The CDR3 DNA is TGTGCCAGCAGCATCCTAACAGGGGGCGCCCCCACAGATACGCAGTATTTT. Its protein product is CASSILTGGAPTDTQYF.

The chain carries TRBV7-6 and TRBJ1-4, with TRBD1 identical over 9 bases. CDR1 and CDR2 from the germline V gene are SGHVS and FNYEAQ. Trimming removed 5 bases from V and 8 bases from J; junction bases left unmatched: 6. This CDR3 region has 14 residues. In DNA, the CDR3 is TGTGCCAGCAGCGTGGACAGGGGAAGGGAAAAACTGTTTTTT. Translation gives CASSVDRGREKLFF.

The rearrangement joins TRBV7-9 to TRBJ2-5; TRBD1 might be the D (6 bases). This CDR3 region has 16 residues. V gave up 6 bases and J gave up 4 bases, with 21 bases separating them. The germline CDR1 and CDR2 sequences are SEHNR and FQNEAQ (reference sequence). CDR3 region: CASSPATGSVVETQYF. CDR3 nucleotides: TGTGCCAGCAGTCCCGCCACAGGGAGCGTCGTAGAGACCCAGTACTTC. The full variable domain, with the rest looked up from reference TRBV7-9 and TRBJ2-5, is DTGVSQNPRHKITKRGQNVTFRCDPISEHNRLYWYRQTLGQGPEFLTYFQNEAQLEKSRLLSDRFSAERPKGSFSTLEIQRTEQGDSAMYLCASSPATGSVVETQYFGPGTRLLVL.

The chain links TRBV7-2 to TRBJ1-6, with TRBD1 matching 7 bases. Germline loops: CDR1 SGHTA, CDR2 FQGNSA. CDR3 size: 13 residues. V lost 5 bases, J lost 9 bases, and 4 bases stayed unmatched. CDR3 nucleotides: TGTGCCAGCAGCATGACAGGGAGTTCACCCCTCCACTTT. Encoded protein: CASSMTGSSPLHF.

The CDR3 sequence: CASSDSGGAVRTEAFF. CDR3 coding DNA: TGCGCCAGCAGCGATTCGGGGGGCGCAGTTCGAACTGAAGCTTTCTTT. The genes are TRBV5-1 and TRBJ1-1; a weak D match, TRBD1 (6 bases). The V end lost 4 bases, the J end lost 5 bases, and 21 bases lay between the germline ends. CDR3 length: 16 residues. Germline CDR1 reads SGHRS; CDR2 reads YFSETQ.

As DNA, the CDR3 is TGTGCCAGCAGTGAAGCAGGGGCAGATACGCAGTATTTT. Translation gives CASSEAGADTQYF. The chain recombines TRBV6-1 with TRBJ2-3, with TRBD1 as a possible D gene (5 bases). The CDR3 is 13 amino acids. Germline lookup yields CDR1 MNHNS and CDR2 SASEGT. Trimming stripped 0 bases from V and 4 bases from J, with 5 bases between.

The chain joins TRBV7-9 to TRBJ2-5; perhaps TRBD2 as D (6 bases). Germline values: CDR1 SEHNR, CDR2 FQNEAQ (reference sequence). This CDR3 has 13 amino acids. V was pared by 4 bases and J by 1 base, with 7 bases between. CDR3 nucleotide sequence: TGTGCCAGCAGCTCGGGAGTCCAAGAGACCCAGTACTTC. Translation gives CASSSGVQETQYF.

The chain recombines TRBV6-5 with TRBJ2-7; TRBD2 is a possible D gene (6 bases). Trimming shortened V by 2 bases and J by 2 bases, and 10 bases separated the two germline ends. CDR1 MNHEY and CDR2 SVGAGI come from the germline V gene. The CDR3 covers 14 residues. The CDR3 nucleotides read TGTGCCAGCAGTTACCTCACGGGAGCCTACGAGCAGTACTTC. Its translation: CASSYLTGAYEQYF.

V usage is TRBV27 and J usage is TRBJ2-1, with 8 bases lining up with TRBD2. From germline, CDR1 is MNHEY and CDR2 SMNVEV (reference sequence). J gave up 5 bases and V 5 bases, and 11 bases lay outside the gene matches. This CDR3 comprises 16 residues. CDR3 in DNA: TGTGCCAGCAGTGCCCCGGGGAGCGGGGGAGACAATGAGCAGTTCTTC. It yields the protein CASSAPGSGGDNEQFF.

The J gene is TRBJ1-5, the V gene TRBV15; 7 nucleotides align to TRBD1. V trimming: 5 bases; J trimming: 7 bases; junction bases outside the gene matches: 5. The V gene's germline CDR1 is LNHNV and CDR2 YYDKDF (reference sequence). This CDR3 has 13 amino acids. CDR3: CATSDRVGQPQHF. The CDR3 region has the DNA TGTGCCACCAGCGACAGGGTGGGACAGCCCCAGCATTTT. The complete variable domain, with remaining parts taken from reference TRBV15 and TRBJ1-5, reads DAMVIQNPRYQVTQFGKPVTLSCSQTLNHNVMYWYQQKSSQAPKLLFHYYDKDFNNEADTPDNFQSRRPNTSFCFLDIRSPGLGDTAMYLCATSDRVGQPQHFGDGTRLSIL.

The chain couples TRBV13 to TRBJ2-7, with a weak D call TRBD1 (6 bases). Germline lookup yields CDR1 PRHDT and CDR2 FYEKMQ (reference sequence). The CDR3 runs 15 residues. Trimming shortened V by 0 bases and J by 2 bases, and 11 bases separated the two germline ends. The CDR3 reads CASSLGGTFTYEQYF. CDR3 coding DNA: TGTGCCAGCAGCTTAGGAGGGACATTCACCTACGAGCAGTACTTC.

In its sample, this clone was seen a few times. The rearrangement joins TRBV29-1 to TRBJ1-2, with D tentatively TRBD1 (6 bases). The germline V gene has CDR1 SQVTM and CDR2 ANQGSEA. CDR3 length equals 12 residues. Trimming pared 5 bases from V and 4 bases from J, leaving 11 bases between. CDR3 bases: TGCAGCGTTCCAGGGGAACCCTATGGCTACACCTTC. Translated, it gives CSVPGEPYGYTF. The whole variable domain, remainder taken from reference TRBV29-1 and TRBJ1-2, is SAVISQKPSRDICQRGTSLTIQCQVDSQVTMMFWYRQQPGQSLTLIATANQGSEATYESGFVIDKFPISRPNLTFSTLTVSNMSPEDSSIYLCSVPGEPYGYTFGSGTRLTVV.

The chain combines TRBV2 with TRBJ1-1, with D possibly TRBD1 on 6 matching bases. The germline V gene encodes CDR1 SNHLY and CDR2 FYNNEI. The CDR3 runs 13 residues. Trimming removed 9 bases at V and 7 bases at J, with 18 bases between. The CDR3 DNA follows: TGTGCCAGGCACCTCCAGGGGCTTAATGAAGCTTTCTTT. Its protein is CARHLQGLNEAFF. Using reference TRBV2 and TRBJ1-1 for the parts outside the CDR3, the full variable domain is EPEVTQTPSHQVTQMGQEVILRCVPISNHLYFYWYRQILGQKVEFLVSFYNNEISEKSEIFDDQFSVERPDGSNFTLKIRSTKLEDSAMYFCARHLQGLNEAFFGQGTRLTVV.

The J gene is TRBJ2-1, the V gene TRBV30; D is perhaps TRBD1 (8 bases). The CDR3 length is 12 residues. Germline CDR1 and CDR2: GTSNPN and SVGIG (reference sequence). The CDR3 bases are TGTGCTTTGAACAGGGGGGGTGGTGAGCAGTTCTTC. Amino acids: CALNRGGGEQFF.

The chain carries TRBV5-1 and TRBJ2-2; D gene ambiguous. The CDR3 is 12 residues long. Germline V gene lookup returns CDR1 SGHRS and CDR2 YFSETQ. The germline V and J ends were trimmed by 4 bases and 2 bases, with 3 bases remaining between them. The CDR3 DNA follows: TGCGCCAGCAGCCCTAACACCGGGGAGCTGTTTTTT. It encodes CASSPNTGELFF.